This T cell receptor beta chain was profiled in a study of vaccination and CD4 T cells after COVID-19. Concerning this clonotype: Its antigen is not known.

The treatment: approximately nine-day PBMC culture with coronavirus spike peptide pools or control peptides (ViraFEST assay). Replacement of half the medium with fresh IL-2 medium took place on days 3 and 7. Germline values: CDR1 LNHDA, CDR2 SQIVND (reference sequence). Trimming cost V 7 bases and J 8 bases, with 14 bases left between them. The CDR3 is made up of 12 amino acids. An Oncomine TCR Beta short-read assay was used to sequence the DNA from cultured CD4+ T cells. Via MiXCR, TCRdb re-called the PCR reads, giving one row per CDR3 protein. The table has roughly 19,000 distinct CDR3 sequences, less than 60% seen once; the top ten hold 2.5%.

This sequence joins TRBV19 and TRBJ1-2; weak D call: TRBD1 (5 bases). This receptor was identified in a human donor who had recovered from COVID-19. Sequenced material: CD4+ T cells from blood, cultured in vitro, taken after SARS-CoV-2 vaccination. CDR3 in amino acids: CASTLPRGGYTF. The CDR3 bases are TGTGCCAGTACCCTCCCCCGGGGCGGCTACACCTTC.